Following are 7 T cell receptor beta chains from one sample sequenced in a study of T cell repertoires in cytomegalovirus infection. TCRdb analysed the reads with MiXCR anew, one entry per CDR3 protein. The sample lists roughly 230,000 distinct CDR3 sequences; over 9% were seen once. Input material: PBMCs. Receptors originate from a human donor in good health (CMV status not recorded). Some clones in this sample may be carry-over from other donors' samples.

The J gene is TRBJ2-1, the V gene TRBV18, with 9 nucleotides matching TRBD2. CDR1 KGHSH and CDR2 LQKENI come from the germline V gene. The length of the CDR3 is 16 residues. With 5 bases clipped from V and 5 bases from J, the junction kept 10 bases outside the gene matches. CDR3: CASSFKAGGLHNEQFF. The CDR3 nucleotides are TGTGCCAGCTCATTCAAAGCGGGAGGTCTCCACAATGAGCAGTTCTTC.

The chain joins TRBV30 to TRBJ2-5; 8 bases line up with TRBD2. Losses at the gene ends were 2 bases for V and 4 bases for J; bases not matched to a gene: 3. Germline CDR1 is GTSNPN and CDR2 is SVGIG (reference sequence). There are 13 residues in the CDR3. The CDR3 region is CAWSYLAGETQYF. CDR3 DNA sequence: TGTGCCTGGAGTTACCTAGCGGGAGAGACCCAGTACTTC.

This chain uses TRBV9 with TRBJ2-3; perhaps TRBD2 as D (6 bases). V shed 2 bases and J shed 2 bases, with 18 bases lying between them. The CDR3 covers 17 residues. Looked up from germline, CDR1 is SGDLS and CDR2 is YYNGEE. CDR3 sequence (DNA): TGTGCCAGCAGCGTCTCCTCCCTAAGCGGGTTCACAGATACGCAGTATTTT. Protein: CASSVSSLSGFTDTQYF.

This clonotype was recorded many times. J is TRBJ2-5 and V is TRBV19; 14 bases match TRBD2. The germline CDR1 and CDR2 sequences are LNHDA and SQIVND (reference sequence). V trimming: 5 bases; J trimming: 0 bases; junction bases outside the gene matches: 8. The CDR3 is 18 residues long. This CDR3 is CASSHPRTSGRNQETQYF. CDR3 in DNA: TGTGCCAGTAGTCATCCCCGGACTAGCGGGAGGAACCAAGAGACCCAGTACTTC.

This clonotype was counted ten times or more. The chain combines TRBV7-2 with TRBJ2-5, with TRBD2 identical over 8 bases. The CDR3 runs 15 residues. V shed 1 base, J shed 2 bases, and the junction held 3 bases outside the gene matches. From germline, CDR1 is SGHTA and CDR2 FQGNSA. CDR3 in amino acids: CASSLVAGIQETQYF. CDR3 nucleotide sequence: TGTGCCAGCAGCTTAGTAGCGGGAATACAAGAGACCCAGTACTTC. Drawing the rest from reference TRBV7-2 and TRBJ2-5, the complete variable domain is GAGVSQSPSNKVTEKGKDVELRCDPISGHTALYWYRQSLGQGLEFLIYFQGNSAPDKSGLPSDRFSAERTGGSVSTLTIQRTQQEDSAVYLCASSLVAGIQETQYFGPGTRLLVL.

The chain employs TRBV28 and TRBJ2-2; no clear D gene. Germline-derived CDR1 and CDR2 are MDHEN and SYDVKM. The V end lost 3 bases, the J end lost 3 bases, and 11 bases lay between the germline ends. The CDR3 is 15 amino acids. The CDR3 here is CASSFAQIYTGELFF. The DNA of the CDR3 is TGTGCCAGCAGTTTCGCACAGATTTACACCGGGGAGCTGTTTTTT. The full variable domain, rest sourced from reference TRBV28 and TRBJ2-2, is DVKVTQSSRYLVKRTGEKVFLECVQDMDHENMFWYRQDPGLGLRLIYFSYDVKMKEKGDIPEGYSVSREKKERFSLILESASTNQTSMYLCASSFAQIYTGELFFGEGSRLTVL.

In this sample, this clonotype turned up many times. The genes are TRBV6-6 and TRBJ1-2; TRBD1 aligns across 7 bases. The trim removed 2 bases at V and 2 bases at J, leaving 2 bases unmatched. Germline CDR1 MNHNY, CDR2 SVGAGI (reference sequence). The CDR3 is 14 residues long. In DNA form, the CDR3 reads TGTGCCAGCAGTTACGACAGGGTGAACTATGGCTACACCTTC. Encoded protein: CASSYDRVNYGYTF.